Below are 20 T cell receptor beta chains sequenced from a single sample in a study of CD8 T cells in ankylosing spondylitis. Study-level findings and limits: A TCR beta motif made of about eight highly homologous variants seemed typical of ankylosing spondylitis blood.

TCRdb fed the 5' RACE reads into MiXCR, producing one record per CDR3 protein. The data contain approximately 500,000 distinct CDR3 sequences, 10% to 15% of them singletons. Antigens of these TCRs are unknown. The specimen sequenced was blood, either unsorted or a sorted T cell fraction (not recorded which). The receptors were sampled from a male donor with ankylosing spondylitis.

This clonotype was recorded a few times. This sequence joins TRBV7-8 and TRBJ2-3; no reliable D call. Germline V gives CDR1 SGHVS, CDR2 FQNEAQ. This CDR3 is 16 amino acids long. Trimming removed 5 bases from V and 0 bases from J, with 15 bases in between. As DNA, the CDR3 is TGTGCCAGCAGCCCCCTGAGGCGCACTAGCACAGATACGCAGTATTTT. This translates into CASSPLRRTSTDTQYF.

Worth noting for this clonotype: Lacking the conserved final phenylalanine or tryptophan, this CDR3 likely reflects a read error. The chain links TRBV29-1 to TRBJ1-1; possibly TRBD1 for D (6 bases). Per the germline V gene, CDR1 is SQVTM and CDR2 is ANQGSEA. Trimming pared 6 bases from V and 4 bases from J, leaving 21 bases between. The CDR3 totals 15 residues. The CDR3 DNA reads TGCAGCGTGGAAATACAGGGAGGCTCGGTCACTGAAGCTTTCTTG. It specifies CSVEIQGGSVTEAFL.

The chain uses TRBV5-1 and TRBJ1-1; D not resolved. CDR3 length equals 14 residues. Germline CDR1 is SGHRS and CDR2 is YFSETQ. V was clipped by 1 base and J by 1 base, with 8 bases between them. CDR3 sequence: CASSLSPENTEAFF. CDR3 DNA sequence: TGCGCCAGCAGCTTGAGTCCGGAGAACACTGAAGCTTTCTTT.

The rearrangement joins TRBV6-2 or TRBV6-3 to TRBJ2-7; the match to TRBD2 covers 7 bases. Germline lookup yields CDR1 MNHEY and CDR2 SVGEGT. The CDR3 extends over 12 amino acids. The ends lost 8 bases at V and 2 bases at J; junction bases unmatched: 3. CDR3 in amino acids: CASLGTTYEQYF. CDR3 DNA sequence: TGTGCCAGCTTAGGGACTACCTACGAGCAGTACTTC.

This clonotype turned up a few times. The chain carries TRBV6-1 and TRBJ2-5; TRBD2 is a possible D gene (5 bases). The V gene's germline CDR1 is MNHNS and CDR2 SASEGT. V was shortened by 10 bases and J by 5 bases, with 17 bases between the two germline ends. This CDR3 is built from 13 residues. The CDR3 spells CAIGVGIRETQYF. Here the CDR3 DNA reads TGTGCCATCGGGGTGGGGATTCGGGAGACCCAGTACTTC.

The chain joins TRBV10-3 to TRBJ2-7; TRBD1 matches 7 bases. The trim removed 3 bases at V and 7 bases at J, leaving 3 bases unmatched. This CDR3 is 12 amino acids long. CDR1 is ENHRY and CDR2 is SYGVKD in the germline V gene. The chain's CDR3 is CAISEIQGEQYV. The CDR3 nucleotides are TGTGCCATCAGTGAAATACAGGGGGAGCAGTACGTC.

This clonotype was seen more than once but under ten times. The rearrangement joins TRBV15 to TRBJ2-1; 8 nucleotides line up with TRBD2. Germline V gene sequence: CDR1 LNHNV, CDR2 YYDKDF (reference sequence). Germline trimming cut 3 bases from V and 3 bases from J; bases unmatched to any gene: 10. The length of the CDR3 is 17 residues. CDR3 residues: CATSRLPPTSGYNEQFF. The DNA of the CDR3 is TGTGCCACCAGCAGGCTCCCCCCTACTAGCGGCTACAATGAGCAGTTCTTC.

The chain uses TRBV5-1 and TRBJ1-1; TRBD1 might be the D (5 bases). Deletions cut 1 base from V and 6 bases from J, with 13 bases between. Germline V gives CDR1 SGHRS, CDR2 YFSETQ. The CDR3 runs to 14 residues. The CDR3 here is CASSLRQGNPEAFF. CDR3 in DNA: TGCGCCAGCAGCTTGAGGCAGGGTAACCCTGAAGCTTTCTTT.

This clonotype occurred a few times. The chain combines TRBV12-3 or TRBV12-4 with TRBJ2-1; perhaps D is TRBD1 or TRBD2 (5 bases each). This CDR3 has 13 residues. V was trimmed by 5 bases and J by 8 bases, leaving 13 bases between them. For the CDR3, the DNA is TGTGCCAGCAGTAGGGACCGAGTCGATGAGCAGTTCTTC. Translated: CASSRDRVDEQFF.

This clonotype appeared many times. The rearrangement links TRBV9 to TRBJ2-1, with TRBD2 matching 16 bases. This CDR3 is 17 amino acids long. Germline-derived CDR1 and CDR2 are SGDLS and YYNGEE. The junction had 5 bases not matched to a gene; V was cut back by 4 bases and J by 4 bases. CDR3 protein: CASSRGTSGRDYNEQFF. The CDR3 DNA reads as TGTGCCAGCAGCAGGGGGACTAGCGGGAGGGATTACAATGAGCAGTTCTTC. Full variable domain (missing parts from reference TRBV9 and TRBJ2-1): DSGVTQTPKHLITATGQRVTLRCSPRSGDLSVYWYQQSLDQGLQFLIQYYNGEERAKGNILERFSAQQFPDLHSELNLSSLELGDSALYFCASSRGTSGRDYNEQFFGPGTRLTVL.

Ten or more counts support this clonotype. V gene TRBV5-5 combines with J gene TRBJ2-7; the D gene is possibly TRBD1 (6 bases). The CDR3 is 14 residues long. Trimming shortened V by 4 bases and J by 0 bases, and 11 bases separated the two germline ends. Germline assignment: CDR1 SGHKS and CDR2 YYEKEE (reference sequence). CDR3 nucleotides: TGTGCCAGCAGCATCTCGACAGGCTCCTACGAGCAGTACGTC. Residues: CASSISTGSYEQYV.

CDR3 sequence: CASNVAGEAYNEQFF. The CDR3 DNA reads as TGTGCCAGCAATGTAGCGGGAGAGGCCTACAATGAGCAGTTCTTC. This chain joins TRBV11-2 and TRBJ2-1, with 9 nucleotides matching TRBD2. Germline V CDR1 and CDR2: SGHAT, FQNNGV. Losses at the gene ends were 7 bases for V and 2 bases for J; bases not matched to a gene: 6. The CDR3 sequence is 15 residues long.

This clonotype was recorded a few times. V and J are TRBV2 and TRBJ2-1; D unclear. The CDR3 totals 12 residues. Germline CDR1 SNHLY, CDR2 FYNNEI. With 10 bases removed from V and 8 bases from J, the gap between germline ends came to 15 bases. In DNA form, the CDR3 reads TGTGCCACCAAAGGTCCTCAGGATGAGCAGTTCTTC. Protein sequence: CATKGPQDEQFF.

The genes are TRBV5-1 and TRBJ1-2, with a weak D call TRBD1 (6 bases). Germline assignment: CDR1 SGHRS and CDR2 YFSETQ. The CDR3 runs 16 residues. V was trimmed by 3 bases and J by 4 bases, leaving 19 bases between them. CDR3 loop: CASSWGLRDTFYGYTF. The CDR3 region has the DNA TGCGCCAGCAGCTGGGGTCTCCGGGACACGTTCTATGGCTACACCTTC.

This chain uses TRBV20-1 with TRBJ2-1; D may be TRBD2 (6 bases). The V and J ends lost 4 bases and 3 bases respectively, with 22 bases between them. CDR1 and CDR2 from the germline V gene are DFQATT and SNEGSKA (reference sequence). The CDR3 loop spans 17 amino acids. The CDR3 nucleotides read TGCAGTGCTATAACAAAAGGGCGGGACGAGGTCTACAATGAGCAGTTCTTC. Its translation: CSAITKGRDEVYNEQFF.

The V gene is TRBV20-1, the J gene TRBJ2-7, with TRBD2 identical over 10 bases. Germline V CDR1 and CDR2: DFQATT, SNEGSKA (reference sequence). Losses at the gene ends were 1 base for V and 3 bases for J; bases not matched to a gene: 9. The CDR3 runs 16 residues. In nucleotides, the CDR3 is TGCAGTGCTAGAGTCGCTAGCGGGAGATTAGGCTACGAGCAGTACTTC. It specifies CSARVASGRLGYEQYF.

This clonotype was seen ten or more times. The chain employs TRBV5-1 and TRBJ1-5; TRBD1 matches at 9 bases. Germline CDR1 SGHRS, CDR2 YFSETQ. The junction had 8 bases not matched to a gene; V was cut back by 4 bases and J by 3 bases. This CDR3 comprises 16 residues. The CDR3 nucleotides read TGCGCCAGCAGCCCCGGAACAGGGGGCGTCAATCAGCCCCAGCATTTT. Translated: CASSPGTGGVNQPQHF.

This clonotype was recorded a few times. The V call is TRBV2, the J call TRBJ1-5; 12 bases are a match to TRBD1. Germline-derived CDR1 and CDR2 are SNHLY and FYNNEI. The CDR3 covers 15 residues. V was pared by 6 bases and J by 6 bases, with 6 bases of the junction left unmatched. The CDR3 reads CASSPGTGGLQPQHF. Written as DNA, the CDR3 is TGTGCCAGCAGCCCCGGGACAGGGGGCCTTCAGCCCCAGCATTTT.

This clonotype was seen ten or more times. The V gene is TRBV5-1, the J gene TRBJ2-2; 7 bases agree with TRBD2. The germline gives CDR1 SGHRS, CDR2 YFSETQ. The CDR3 is 14 amino acids. Germline trimming cut 4 bases from V and 4 bases from J; bases unmatched to any gene: 4. In DNA, the CDR3 is TGCGCCAGCAGCAGCCGGGAGGTCACCGGGGAGCTGTTTTTT. Amino acid sequence: CASSSREVTGELFF.

This clonotype has a handful of counts. V gene TRBV20-1 combines with J gene TRBJ2-7; 9 nucleotides line up with TRBD1. V gave up 6 bases and J gave up 3 bases; unmatched junction bases: 6. There are 13 residues in the CDR3. The germline V gene has CDR1 DFQATT and CDR2 SNEGSKA (reference sequence). The DNA of the CDR3 is TGCAGTGCCCCGGGACAGGGACACTACGAGCAGTACTTC. Translated, it gives CSAPGQGHYEQYF.